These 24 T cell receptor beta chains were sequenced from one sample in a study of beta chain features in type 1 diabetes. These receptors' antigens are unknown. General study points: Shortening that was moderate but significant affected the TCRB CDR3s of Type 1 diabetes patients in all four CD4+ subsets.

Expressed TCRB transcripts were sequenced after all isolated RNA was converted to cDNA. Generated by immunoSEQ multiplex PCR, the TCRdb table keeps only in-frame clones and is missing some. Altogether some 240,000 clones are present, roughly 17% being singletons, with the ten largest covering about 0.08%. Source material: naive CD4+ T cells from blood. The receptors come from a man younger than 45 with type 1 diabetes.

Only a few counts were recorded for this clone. The CDR3, as DNA: TGCGCCAGCAGCCAAGATACGGCCCCTAGCTTCGTCCAAGAGACCCAGTACTTC. This gives the protein CASSQDTAPSFVQETQYF. The chain recombines TRBV4-1 with TRBJ2-5; tentative D call: TRBD2 (5 bases). Trimming pared 0 bases from V and 1 base from J, leaving 18 bases between. The germline gives CDR1 MGHRA, CDR2 YSYEKL. The CDR3 contains 18 residues.

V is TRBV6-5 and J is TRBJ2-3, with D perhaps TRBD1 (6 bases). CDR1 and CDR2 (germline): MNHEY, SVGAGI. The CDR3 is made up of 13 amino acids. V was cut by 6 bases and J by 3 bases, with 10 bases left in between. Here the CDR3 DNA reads TGTGCCAGCAGAGAACAGGGTACAGATACGCAGTATTTT. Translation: CASREQGTDTQYF.

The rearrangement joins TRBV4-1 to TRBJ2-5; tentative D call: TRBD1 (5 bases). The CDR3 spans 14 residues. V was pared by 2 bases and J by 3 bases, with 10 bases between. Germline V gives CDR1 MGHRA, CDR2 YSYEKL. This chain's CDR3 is CASSQSGLKETQYF. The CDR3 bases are TGCGCCAGCAGCCAATCAGGGTTAAAAGAGACCCAGTACTTC.

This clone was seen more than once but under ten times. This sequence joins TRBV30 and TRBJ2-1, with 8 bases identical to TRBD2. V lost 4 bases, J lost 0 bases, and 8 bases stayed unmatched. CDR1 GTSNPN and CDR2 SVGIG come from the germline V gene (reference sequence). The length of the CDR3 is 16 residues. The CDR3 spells CAWTTGLAASYNEQFF. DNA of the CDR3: TGTGCCTGGACCACTGGACTAGCCGCCTCCTACAATGAGCAGTTCTTC.

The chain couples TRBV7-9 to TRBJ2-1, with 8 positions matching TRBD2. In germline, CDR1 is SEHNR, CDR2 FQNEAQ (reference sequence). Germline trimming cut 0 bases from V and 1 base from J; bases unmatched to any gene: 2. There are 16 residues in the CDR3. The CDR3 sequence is CASSLALAGSYNEQFF. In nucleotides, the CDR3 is TGTGCCAGCAGCTTAGCGCTAGCGGGTTCCTACAATGAGCAGTTCTTC. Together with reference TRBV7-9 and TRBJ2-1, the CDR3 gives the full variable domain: DTGVSQNPRHKITKRGQNVTFRCDPISEHNRLYWYRQTLGQGPEFLTYFQNEAQLEKSRLLSDRFSAERPKGSFSTLEIQRTEQGDSAMYLCASSLALAGSYNEQFFGPGTRLTVL.

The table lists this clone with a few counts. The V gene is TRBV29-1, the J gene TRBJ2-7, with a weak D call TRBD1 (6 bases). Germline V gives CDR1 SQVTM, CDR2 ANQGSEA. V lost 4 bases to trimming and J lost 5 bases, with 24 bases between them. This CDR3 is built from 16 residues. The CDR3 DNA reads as TGCAGCGTTGTGTTTTGGTCTATACAGGGCAAGGACGAGCAGTACTTC. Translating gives CSVVFWSIQGKDEQYF.

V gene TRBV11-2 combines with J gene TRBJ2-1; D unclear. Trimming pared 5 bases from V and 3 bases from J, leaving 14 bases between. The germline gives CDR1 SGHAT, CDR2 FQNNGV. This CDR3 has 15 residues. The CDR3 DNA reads TGTGCCAGCAGCCCCCTCGCGGCGGACTACAATGAGCAGTTCTTC. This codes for CASSPLAADYNEQFF.

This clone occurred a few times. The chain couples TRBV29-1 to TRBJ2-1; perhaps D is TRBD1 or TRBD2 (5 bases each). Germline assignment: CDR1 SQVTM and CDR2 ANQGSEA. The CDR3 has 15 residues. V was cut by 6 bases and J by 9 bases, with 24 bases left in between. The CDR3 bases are TGCAGCGTGGGGTCAGGGCCTGGGGAGACGGGTGAGCAGTTCTTC. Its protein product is CSVGSGPGETGEQFF.

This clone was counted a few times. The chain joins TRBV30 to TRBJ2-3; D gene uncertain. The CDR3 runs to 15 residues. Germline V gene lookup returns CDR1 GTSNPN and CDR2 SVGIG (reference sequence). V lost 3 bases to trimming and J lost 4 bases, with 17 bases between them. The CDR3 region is CAWRLTPRLADTQYF. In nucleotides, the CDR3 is TGTGCCTGGAGGCTAACCCCGCGGTTGGCAGATACGCAGTATTTT. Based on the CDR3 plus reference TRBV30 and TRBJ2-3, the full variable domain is SQTIHQWPATLVQPVGSPLSLECTVEGTSNPNLYWYRQAAGRGLQLLFYSVGIGQISSEVPQNLSASRPQDRQFILSSKKLLLSDSGFYLCAWRLTPRLADTQYFGPGTRLTVL.

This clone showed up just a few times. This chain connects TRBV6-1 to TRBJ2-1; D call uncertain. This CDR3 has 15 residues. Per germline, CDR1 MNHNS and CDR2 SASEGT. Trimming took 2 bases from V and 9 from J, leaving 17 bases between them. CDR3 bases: TGTGCCAGCAGTGAAAATTCAGTCAGGTGGAGTGAGCAGTTCTTC. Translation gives CASSENSVRWSEQFF.

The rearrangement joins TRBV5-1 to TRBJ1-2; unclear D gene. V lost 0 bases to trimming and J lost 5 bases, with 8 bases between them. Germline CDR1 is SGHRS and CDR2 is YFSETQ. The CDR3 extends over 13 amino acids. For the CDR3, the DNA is TGCGCCAGCAGCTTGGTCGGAGGGTATGGCTACACCTTC. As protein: CASSLVGGYGYTF.

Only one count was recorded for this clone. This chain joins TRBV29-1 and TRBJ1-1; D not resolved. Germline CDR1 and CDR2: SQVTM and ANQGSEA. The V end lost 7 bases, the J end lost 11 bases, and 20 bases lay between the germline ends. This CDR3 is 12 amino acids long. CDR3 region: CSALSTPQRAFF. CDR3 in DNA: TGCAGCGCCCTTAGCACCCCCCAAAGGGCTTTCTTT.

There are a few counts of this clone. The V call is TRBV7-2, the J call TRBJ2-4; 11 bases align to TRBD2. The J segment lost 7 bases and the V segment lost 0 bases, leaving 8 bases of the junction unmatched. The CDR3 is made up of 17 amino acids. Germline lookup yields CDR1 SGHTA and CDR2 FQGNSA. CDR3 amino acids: CASSLAISGRASNIQYF. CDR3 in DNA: TGTGCCAGCAGCTTAGCGATTAGCGGGAGGGCTTCGAACATTCAGTACTTC.

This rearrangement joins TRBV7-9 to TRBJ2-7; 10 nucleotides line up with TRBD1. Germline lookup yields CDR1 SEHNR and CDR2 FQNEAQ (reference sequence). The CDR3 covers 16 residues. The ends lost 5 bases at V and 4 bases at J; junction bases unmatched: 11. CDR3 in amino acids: CASSLRGQGTRYEQYF. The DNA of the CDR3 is TGTGCCAGCAGCCTGAGGGGACAGGGGACAAGGTACGAGCAGTACTTC.

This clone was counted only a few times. DNA of the CDR3: TGTGCCAGCAGCCAGCTAGCGGGAGACTCCTACGAGCAGTACTTC. Translating gives CASSQLAGDSYEQYF. The rearrangement links TRBV14 to TRBJ2-7, with 10 bases matching TRBD2. Trimming removed 3 bases from V and 0 bases from J; junction bases left unmatched: 2. The germline gives CDR1 SGHDN, CDR2 FVKESK. There are 15 residues in the CDR3. The whole variable domain, filled in from reference TRBV14 and TRBJ2-7, reads EAGVTQFPSHSVIEKGQTVTLRCDPISGHDNLYWYRRVMGKEIKFLLHFVKESKQDESGMPNNRFLAERTGGTYSTLKVQPAELEDSGVYFCASSQLAGDSYEQYFGPGTRLTVT.

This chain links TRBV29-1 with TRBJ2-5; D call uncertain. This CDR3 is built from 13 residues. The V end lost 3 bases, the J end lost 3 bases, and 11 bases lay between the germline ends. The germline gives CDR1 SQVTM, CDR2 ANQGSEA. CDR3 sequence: CSVDRIFEETQYF. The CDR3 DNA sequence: TGCAGCGTTGACAGGATCTTTGAAGAGACCCAGTACTTC.

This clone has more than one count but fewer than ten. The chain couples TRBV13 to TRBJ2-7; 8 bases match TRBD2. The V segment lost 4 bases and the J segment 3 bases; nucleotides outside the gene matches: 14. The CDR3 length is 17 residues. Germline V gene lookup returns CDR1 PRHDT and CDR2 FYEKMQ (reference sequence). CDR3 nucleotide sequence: TGTGCCAGCAGCTACCCCCGGACTAGCAAGGACCGCTACGAGCAGTACTTC. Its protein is CASSYPRTSKDRYEQYF.

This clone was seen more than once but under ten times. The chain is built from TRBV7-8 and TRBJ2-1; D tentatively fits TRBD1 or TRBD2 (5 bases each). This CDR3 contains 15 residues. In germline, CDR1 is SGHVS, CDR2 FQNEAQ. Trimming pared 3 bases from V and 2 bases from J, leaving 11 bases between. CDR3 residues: CASSFGASPYNEQFF. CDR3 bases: TGTGCCAGCAGCTTCGGGGCGTCGCCCTACAATGAGCAGTTCTTC. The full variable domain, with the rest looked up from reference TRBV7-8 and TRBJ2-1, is GAGVSQSPRYKVAKRGQDVALRCDPISGHVSLFWYQQALGQGPEFLTYFQNEAQLDKSGLPSDRFFAERPEGSVSTLKIQRTQQEDSAVYLCASSFGASPYNEQFFGPGTRLTVL.

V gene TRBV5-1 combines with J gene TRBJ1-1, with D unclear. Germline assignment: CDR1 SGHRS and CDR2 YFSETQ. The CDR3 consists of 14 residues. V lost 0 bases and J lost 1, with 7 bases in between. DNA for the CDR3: TGCGCCAGCAGCTTGGGACAATGGAACACTGAAGCTTTCTTT. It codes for CASSLGQWNTEAFF.

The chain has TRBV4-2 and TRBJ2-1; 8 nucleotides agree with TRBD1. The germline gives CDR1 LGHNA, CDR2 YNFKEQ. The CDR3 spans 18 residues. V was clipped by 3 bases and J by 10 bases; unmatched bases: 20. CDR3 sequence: CASSQVSMGGQASDEQFF. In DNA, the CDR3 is TGTGCCAGCAGCCAGGTCTCAATGGGGGGACAGGCTTCGGACGAGCAGTTCTTC.

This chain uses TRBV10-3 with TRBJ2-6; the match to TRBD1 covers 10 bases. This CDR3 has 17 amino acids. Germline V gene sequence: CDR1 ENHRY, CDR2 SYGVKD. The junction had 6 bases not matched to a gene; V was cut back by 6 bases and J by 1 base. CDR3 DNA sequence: TGTGCCATCAGGGACGGGACAGGGGATTCTGGGGCCAACGTCCTGACTTTC. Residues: CAIRDGTGDSGANVLTF.

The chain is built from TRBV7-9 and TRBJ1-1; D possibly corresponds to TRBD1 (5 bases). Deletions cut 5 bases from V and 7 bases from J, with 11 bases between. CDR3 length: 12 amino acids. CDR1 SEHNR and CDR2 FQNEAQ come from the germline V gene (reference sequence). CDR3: CASSAQGFEAFF. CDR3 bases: TGTGCCAGCAGCGCTCAGGGATTTGAAGCTTTCTTT. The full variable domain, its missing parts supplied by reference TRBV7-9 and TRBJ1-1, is DTGVSQNPRHKITKRGQNVTFRCDPISEHNRLYWYRQTLGQGPEFLTYFQNEAQLEKSRLLSDRFSAERPKGSFSTLEIQRTEQGDSAMYLCASSAQGFEAFFGQGTRLTVV.

The CDR3 protein is CASKDRRNEQFF. The DNA of the CDR3 is TGTGCCAGCAAAGACCGTAGAAATGAGCAGTTCTTC. V is TRBV6-5 and J is TRBJ2-1; no definite D call. V was cut by 7 bases and J by 7 bases, with 11 bases left in between. This CDR3 is 12 amino acids long. Germline V gene sequence: CDR1 MNHEY, CDR2 SVGAGI.

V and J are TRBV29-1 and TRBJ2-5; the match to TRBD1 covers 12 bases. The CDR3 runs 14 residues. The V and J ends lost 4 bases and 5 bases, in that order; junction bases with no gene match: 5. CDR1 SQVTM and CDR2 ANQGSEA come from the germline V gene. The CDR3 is CSVAGTGGAETQYF. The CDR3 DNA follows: TGCAGCGTTGCCGGGACAGGGGGCGCGGAGACCCAGTACTTC.